This passage covers 31 T cell receptor beta chains from one sample sequenced in a study of sequential checkpoint blockade in melanoma. The repertoire was sequenced with immunoSEQ multiplex PCR; TCRdb's copy has only in-frame clones and lacks some. The sample has approximately 12,000 clones; about 56% are singletons. Regarding treatment: randomized to nivolumab then ipilimumab (arm A) or the reverse (arm B). The sequencing used CD8+ T cells sorted from blood (inferred from file names), collected from a patient given nivolumab and ipilimumab in sequence. These receptors all stem from a human donor with melanoma.

As for this clone: Other DNA sequences from this sample encode an identical CDR3 as well. The chain uses TRBV28 and TRBJ2-3, with D hard to call. Per the germline V gene, CDR1 is MDHEN and CDR2 is SYDVKM. V shed 6 bases and J shed 2 bases, with 3 bases lying between them. The CDR3 is made up of 11 amino acids. Written as DNA, the CDR3 is TGTGCCAGCAGCCTCACAGATACGCAGTATTTT. Amino acid sequence: CASSLTDTQYF. The full variable domain, in which reference TRBV28 and TRBJ2-3 provide the parts outside the CDR3, is DVKVTQSSRYLVKRTGEKVFLECVQDMDHENMFWYRQDPGLGLRLIYFSYDVKMKEKGDIPEGYSVSREKKERFSLILESASTNQTSMYLCASSLTDTQYFGPGTRLTVL.

This chain links TRBV5-5 with TRBJ2-1; 8 bases align to TRBD2. CDR3 size: 16 residues. Germline-derived CDR1 and CDR2 are SGHKS and YYEKEE (reference sequence). The V segment lost 6 bases and the J segment 0 bases; nucleotides outside the gene matches: 8. CDR3 DNA sequence: TGTGCCAGCAAGACTAGCGTGTTACTCTCCTACAATGAGCAGTTCTTC. Encoded protein: CASKTSVLLSYNEQFF.

This clone showed up just once. The chain carries TRBV10-2 and TRBJ2-7; a weak D match, TRBD2 (5 bases). Germline V gene sequence: CDR1 WSHSY, CDR2 SAAADI. Trimming removed 10 bases from V and 0 bases from J, with 13 bases in between. The CDR3 spans 13 residues. CDR3 DNA: TGCGCCACCTCCGGACTGAGCTCCTACGAGCAGTACTTC. Its protein is CATSGLSSYEQYF.

The chain employs TRBV4-1 and TRBJ2-7; 7 nucleotides agree with TRBD1. Germline loops: CDR1 MGHRA, CDR2 YSYEKL. V lost 4 bases to trimming and J lost 2 bases; unmatched junction nucleotides: 5. There are 14 residues in the CDR3. CDR3 DNA: TGCGCCAGCAGCCGACCGGGACAGCCCTACGAGCAGTACTTC. It translates to CASSRPGQPYEQYF.

By frequency in the sample, this clone is medium-sized. The chain combines TRBV7-9 with TRBJ1-2; 7 positions agree with TRBD1. CDR3 length equals 16 residues. CDR1 SEHNR and CDR2 FQNEAQ come from the germline V gene (reference sequence). V dropped 5 bases and J dropped 0; count of bases not matched to a gene: 9. The CDR3 here is CASSPPQGVANYGYTF. Written as DNA, the CDR3 is TGTGCCAGCAGCCCCCCCCAGGGGGTCGCTAACTATGGCTACACCTTC.

Concerning this clone: A junction end diverges from the germline sequence, so it may reflect a read error. The chain couples TRBV6-1 to TRBJ2-1; D may be TRBD2 (6 bases). The CDR3 is 15 residues long. Germline values: CDR1 MNHNS, CDR2 SASEGT. The CDR3, as DNA: TGTGCCAGCAGTACTACCGGGACTTACTACATTGAGCAGTTCTTC. Translated, it gives CASSTTGTYYIEQFF.

V is TRBV2 and J is TRBJ1-5, with 8 bases aligning to TRBD1. The CDR3 sequence is 13 residues long. Germline V gene lookup returns CDR1 SNHLY and CDR2 FYNNEI. J gave up 7 bases and V 5 bases, and 4 bases lay outside the gene matches. The CDR3 protein is CASSRTGQQPQHF. In DNA form, the CDR3 reads TGTGCCAGCAGTCGGACAGGGCAACAGCCCCAGCATTTT.

V gene TRBV5-1 combines with J gene TRBJ2-7; tentative D call: TRBD2 (6 bases). Trimming removed 2 bases from V and 1 base from J, with 13 bases in between. The V gene's germline CDR1 is SGHRS and CDR2 YFSETQ. CDR3 length: 15 residues. DNA for the CDR3: TGCGCCAGCAGCTTCAGACTAGTGCCTTCCTACGAGCAGTACTTC. Translation gives CASSFRLVPSYEQYF. The variable domain in full, with the rest retrieved from reference TRBV5-1 and TRBJ2-7, is KAGVTQTPRYLIKTRGQQVTLSCSPISGHRSVSWYQQTPGQGLQFLFEYFSETQRNKGNFPGRFSGRQFSNSRSEMNVSTLELGDSALYLCASSFRLVPSYEQYFGPGTRLTVT.

The rearrangement links TRBV5-5 to TRBJ2-5, with a weak D call TRBD1 (7 bases). The end of the DNA is better explained by TRBJ2-7, so the J call may be wrong. The CDR3 has 15 amino acids. Germline V lookup: CDR1 SGHKS, CDR2 YYEKEE (reference sequence). The CDR3 DNA reads TGTGCCAGCAGCTTGGTGGCAGGGGGGACCTACGAGCAGTACTTC. This codes for CASSLVAGGTYEQYF.

This clone was picked up a small number of times. The chain uses TRBV25-1 and TRBJ1-4; 7 bases agree with TRBD1. Germline assignment: CDR1 MGHDK and CDR2 SYGVNS. Losses at the gene ends were 8 bases for V and 5 bases for J; bases not matched to a gene: 8. The CDR3 consists of 14 residues. The CDR3 is CASYSGTENEKLFF. CDR3 nucleotide sequence: TGTGCCAGCTATTCCGGGACAGAAAATGAAAAACTGTTTTTT.

The chain joins TRBV7-3 to TRBJ2-1; 11 nucleotides align to TRBD2. Germline V gives CDR1 SGHTA, CDR2 FQGTGA. This CDR3 is built from 15 residues. Trimming removed 3 bases from V and 6 bases from J; junction bases left unmatched: 4. CDR3 protein: CASSFSGGAANEQFF. DNA of the CDR3: TGTGCCAGCAGCTTTAGCGGGGGGGCGGCCAATGAGCAGTTCTTC.

In this sample, this clone turned up a few times. The chain uses TRBV2 and TRBJ2-3; tentative D call: TRBD2 (6 bases). CDR1 and CDR2 (germline): SNHLY, FYNNEI. The CDR3 runs 14 residues. Trimming shortened V by 11 bases and J by 2 bases, and 17 bases separated the two germline ends. The CDR3: CAGRDPTLTDTQYF. In DNA, the CDR3 is TGTGCCGGGCGGGACCCAACCCTCACAGATACGCAGTATTTT.

The chain links TRBV7-9 to TRBJ1-1; weak D call: TRBD1 (5 bases). CDR3 length equals 14 residues. From germline, CDR1 is SEHNR and CDR2 FQNEAQ (reference sequence). V dropped 3 bases and J dropped 7 bases, with 15 bases sitting between them. DNA of the CDR3: TGTGCCAGCAGCTTCGGGGGAGGCATAGGTGAAGCTTTCTTT. Translated, it gives CASSFGGGIGEAFF.

This chain uses TRBV6-1 with TRBJ1-2; 8 nucleotides align to TRBD1. This CDR3 is built from 14 residues. V dropped 2 bases and J dropped 4; count of bases not matched to a gene: 3. Germline V CDR1 and CDR2: MNHNS, SASEGT. CDR3 in DNA: TGTGCCAGCAGTGAAAGGGACAGGCGCTATGGCTACACCTTC. This gives the protein CASSERDRRYGYTF.

This rearrangement joins TRBV29-1 to TRBJ2-3; D is unclear. The CDR3 spans 11 residues. Per the germline V gene, CDR1 is SQVTM and CDR2 is ANQGSEA. V lost 8 bases and J 9 bases, leaving 15 bases between the germline ends. CDR3 in DNA: TGCAGCTCCCGGTTAGCCTCAACGCAGTATTTT. It translates to CSSRLASTQYF.

There are a few counts of this clone. V usage is TRBV7-9 and J usage is TRBJ2-7; TRBD2 matches 8 bases. V dropped 6 bases and J dropped 0; count of bases not matched to a gene: 7. The CDR3 is 15 amino acids. The V gene's germline CDR1 is SEHNR and CDR2 FQNEAQ (reference sequence). The CDR3 region has the DNA TGTGCCAGCAGTTCTAGCGGGTCCAGCTCCTACGAGCAGTACTTC. Translated, it gives CASSSSGSSSYEQYF.

The rearrangement joins TRBV4-1 to TRBJ2-7, with 10 bases aligning to TRBD1. The ends lost 3 bases at V and 3 bases at J; junction bases unmatched: 5. Germline V lookup: CDR1 MGHRA, CDR2 YSYEKL. The CDR3 has 15 amino acids. Here the CDR3 reads CASSHPGQGRYEQYF. The CDR3 coding sequence is TGCGCCAGCAGCCACCCGGGACAGGGGCGCTACGAGCAGTACTTC.

The gene calls are TRBV5-1 and TRBJ2-2, with D maybe TRBD2 (5 bases). CDR1 and CDR2 (germline): SGHRS, YFSETQ. The CDR3 has 13 amino acids. V lost 0 bases to trimming and J lost 6 bases, with 6 bases between them. The CDR3 protein is CASSLGTSGELFF. The DNA of the CDR3 is TGCGCCAGCAGCTTGGGGACTTCCGGGGAGCTGTTTTTT.

The chain couples TRBV4-2 to TRBJ1-5; 8 bases map to TRBD1. CDR3 length equals 20 residues. The germline V gene has CDR1 LGHNA and CDR2 YNFKEQ. Unmatched junction bases numbered 13, after V lost 0 bases and J lost 0 bases. This chain's CDR3 is CASSQESGTGLSGSNQPQHF. Written as DNA, the CDR3 is TGTGCCAGCAGCCAAGAATCCGGGACAGGTTTGAGTGGTAGCAATCAGCCCCAGCATTTT.

This clone was seen a handful of times. This chain uses TRBV5-3 with TRBJ2-7, with TRBD1 as a possible D gene (5 bases). TRBV5-3 is reported as an ORF; its role is uncertain. The CDR3 totals 14 residues. Trimming took 8 bases from V and 5 from J, leaving 20 bases between them. CDR3 protein: CASSQAGRVHEQYF. The CDR3 nucleotides are TGTGCCAGCAGCCAAGCCGGCAGGGTCCACGAGCAGTACTTC.

The CDR3 DNA follows: TGCGCCAGCAGTACCGGGACAGGGTTCTGGGATACGCAGTATTTT. This encodes CASSTGTGFWDTQYF. V usage is TRBV10-1 and J usage is TRBJ2-3; 9 nucleotides align to TRBD1. Germline V lookup: CDR1 WNHNN, CDR2 SYGVQD (reference sequence). J lost 6 bases, V lost 5 bases, and 9 bases had no gene match. The CDR3 has 15 amino acids.

The rearrangement uses TRBV9 and TRBJ2-2; possibly TRBD2 for D (6 bases). This CDR3 is built from 14 residues. Germline V gene lookup returns CDR1 SGDLS and CDR2 YYNGEE. Trimming removed 5 bases at V and 2 bases at J, with 10 bases between. CDR3 sequence (DNA): TGTGCCAGCAGTCTCGGGGGAAACACCGGGGAGCTGTTTTTT. It is translated as CASSLGGNTGELFF.

The gene calls are TRBV5-3 and TRBJ2-7, with D possibly TRBD2 on 5 matching bases. TRBV5-3 is an ORF for which the function is uncertain. Trimming stripped 8 bases from V and 7 bases from J, with 19 bases between. This CDR3 spans 13 amino acids. The CDR3 here is CASSPDTTGEQYF. The CDR3 DNA is TGTGCCAGCAGCCCGGATACCACGGGGGAGCAGTACTTC.

The genes are TRBV9 and TRBJ2-1, with TRBD1 identical over 8 bases. Trimming cost V 4 bases and J 9 bases; bases outside gene matches: 6. This CDR3 has 13 residues. Germline CDR1 and CDR2: SGDLS and YYNGEE. CDR3 sequence reads: CASSPEGTGEQFF. The CDR3 DNA sequence: TGTGCCAGCAGCCCTGAAGGGACAGGTGAGCAGTTCTTC.

The V gene is TRBV29-1, the J gene TRBJ2-3; tentative D call: TRBD2 (6 bases). CDR3 length: 15 residues. Per germline, CDR1 SQVTM and CDR2 ANQGSEA. The ends were cut back, 4 bases at V and 2 bases at J, with 16 bases in the middle. The CDR3 nucleotides are TGCAGCGTTGTTACACCGGAGGGGTCCACAGATACGCAGTATTTT. Translated: CSVVTPEGSTDTQYF.

This rearrangement joins TRBV7-9 to TRBJ2-1, with D hard to call. Trimming took off 2 bases at V and 1 base at J, with 3 bases between the two ends. The germline gives CDR1 SEHNR, CDR2 FQNEAQ (reference sequence). This CDR3 comprises 13 residues. The chain's CDR3 is CASSLPSYNEQFF. The DNA for the CDR3 is TGTGCCAGCAGCTTACCTTCCTACAATGAGCAGTTCTTC.

V gene TRBV7-2 combines with J gene TRBJ2-1, with 7 bases aligning to TRBD2. CDR1 and CDR2 from the germline V gene are SGHTA and FQGNSA. Germline trimming cut 7 bases from V and 7 bases from J; bases unmatched to any gene: 10. This CDR3 comprises 14 residues. The CDR3 loop is CASKEGGFGNEQFF. The CDR3 DNA reads as TGTGCCAGCAAAGAGGGAGGGTTTGGTAATGAGCAGTTCTTC.

The chain couples TRBV6-5 to TRBJ2-1, with 13 bases fitting TRBD2. The CDR3 runs to 15 residues. From germline, CDR1 is MNHEY and CDR2 SVGAGI. The V gene end was trimmed by 4 bases and the J gene end by 7 bases; junction bases not matched to a gene: 4. As DNA, the CDR3 is TGTGCCAGCAGTTTCTCGGGACTAGCGGGGAATGAGCAGTTCTTC. Its protein product is CASSFSGLAGNEQFF.

The rearrangement uses TRBV27 and TRBJ2-1; a possible D gene is TRBD2 (7 bases). Trimming left V 0 bases short and J 5 bases short, with 17 bases between. This CDR3 has 17 residues. The germline gives CDR1 MNHEY, CDR2 SMNVEV (reference sequence). The CDR3 nucleotides are TGTGCCAGCAGTTTATCTCGAGTAGGGGGGGACCACAATGAGCAGTTCTTC. Its protein product is CASSLSRVGGDHNEQFF.

The chain links TRBV29-1 to TRBJ2-5, with D perhaps matching TRBD1 (5 bases). The end of the DNA fits TRBJ2-7 better, so the J call may be wrong. CDR3 size: 16 residues. CDR1 SQVTM and CDR2 ANQGSEA come from the germline V gene. CDR3: CSVEDPSPTGSYEQYF. As DNA, the CDR3 is TGCAGCGTTGAAGATCCGAGCCCTACAGGATCCTACGAGCAGTACTTC.

V is TRBV11-2 and J is TRBJ2-5; TRBD2 aligns across 11 bases. The closer fit of TRBJ2-7 to the DNA end suggests the J call may be wrong. Looked up from germline, CDR1 is SGHAT and CDR2 is FQNNGV. CDR3 size: 17 residues. The CDR3 DNA follows: TGTGCCAGCAGCTTAGAACTAGCGGGAGAGACCTCCTACGAGCAGTACTTC. Residues: CASSLELAGETSYEQYF.